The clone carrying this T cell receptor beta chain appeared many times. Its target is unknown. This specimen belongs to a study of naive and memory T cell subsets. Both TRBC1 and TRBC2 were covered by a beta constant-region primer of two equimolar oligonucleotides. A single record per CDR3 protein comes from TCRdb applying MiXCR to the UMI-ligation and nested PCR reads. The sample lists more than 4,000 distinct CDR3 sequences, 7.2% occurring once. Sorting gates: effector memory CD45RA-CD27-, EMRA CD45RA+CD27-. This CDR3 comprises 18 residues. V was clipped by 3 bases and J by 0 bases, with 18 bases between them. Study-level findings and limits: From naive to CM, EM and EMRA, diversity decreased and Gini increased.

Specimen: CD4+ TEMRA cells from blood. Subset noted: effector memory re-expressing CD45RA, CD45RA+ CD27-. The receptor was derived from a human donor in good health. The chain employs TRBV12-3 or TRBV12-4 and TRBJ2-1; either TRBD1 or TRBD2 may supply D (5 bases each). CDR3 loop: CASSFGALGPRSYNEQFF. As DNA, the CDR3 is TGTGCCAGCAGTTTCGGGGCCTTGGGCCCTCGCTCCTACAATGAGCAGTTCTTC.